This T cell receptor (beta chain) was observed in a study of CXCR3-negative and CXCR3-positive naive CD8 T cells. Study observations and caveats: Hydrophobicity was higher for TRB CDR3s found in CXCR3-positive naive cells than in CXCR3-negative naive cells. Memory CD8+ cells showed much lower diversity, while both naive subsets were comparably high.

CDR1 LGHNT and CDR2 FRNRAP come from the germline V gene. The length of the CDR3 is 17 residues. Libraries were UMI-labeled 5' RACE TRB cDNA. TCRdb re-called the 5' RACE reads and shows each CDR3 protein once, DNA omitted. The repertoire table contains 100,000 to 150,000 distinct CDR3 sequences. A CD45RO-CCR7+CD27+CD95- phenotype identified naive CD8+ T cells. As regards this clonotype: What it recognizes is unknown.

The V gene is TRBV12-5, the J gene TRBJ1-1; the D call of TRBD1 rests on TCRdb alone, since no DNA is present to check it. This sequence originates from a human donor in good health. Some clones in this sample may be carry-over from other donors' samples. Source material: naive CXCR3+ CD8+ T cells from blood. Subset: CD45RO-CCR7+CD27+CD95- naive CD8+ T cells expressing CXCR3 (TNR3+). Here the CDR3 reads CASGLSGQGPMGAEAFF.